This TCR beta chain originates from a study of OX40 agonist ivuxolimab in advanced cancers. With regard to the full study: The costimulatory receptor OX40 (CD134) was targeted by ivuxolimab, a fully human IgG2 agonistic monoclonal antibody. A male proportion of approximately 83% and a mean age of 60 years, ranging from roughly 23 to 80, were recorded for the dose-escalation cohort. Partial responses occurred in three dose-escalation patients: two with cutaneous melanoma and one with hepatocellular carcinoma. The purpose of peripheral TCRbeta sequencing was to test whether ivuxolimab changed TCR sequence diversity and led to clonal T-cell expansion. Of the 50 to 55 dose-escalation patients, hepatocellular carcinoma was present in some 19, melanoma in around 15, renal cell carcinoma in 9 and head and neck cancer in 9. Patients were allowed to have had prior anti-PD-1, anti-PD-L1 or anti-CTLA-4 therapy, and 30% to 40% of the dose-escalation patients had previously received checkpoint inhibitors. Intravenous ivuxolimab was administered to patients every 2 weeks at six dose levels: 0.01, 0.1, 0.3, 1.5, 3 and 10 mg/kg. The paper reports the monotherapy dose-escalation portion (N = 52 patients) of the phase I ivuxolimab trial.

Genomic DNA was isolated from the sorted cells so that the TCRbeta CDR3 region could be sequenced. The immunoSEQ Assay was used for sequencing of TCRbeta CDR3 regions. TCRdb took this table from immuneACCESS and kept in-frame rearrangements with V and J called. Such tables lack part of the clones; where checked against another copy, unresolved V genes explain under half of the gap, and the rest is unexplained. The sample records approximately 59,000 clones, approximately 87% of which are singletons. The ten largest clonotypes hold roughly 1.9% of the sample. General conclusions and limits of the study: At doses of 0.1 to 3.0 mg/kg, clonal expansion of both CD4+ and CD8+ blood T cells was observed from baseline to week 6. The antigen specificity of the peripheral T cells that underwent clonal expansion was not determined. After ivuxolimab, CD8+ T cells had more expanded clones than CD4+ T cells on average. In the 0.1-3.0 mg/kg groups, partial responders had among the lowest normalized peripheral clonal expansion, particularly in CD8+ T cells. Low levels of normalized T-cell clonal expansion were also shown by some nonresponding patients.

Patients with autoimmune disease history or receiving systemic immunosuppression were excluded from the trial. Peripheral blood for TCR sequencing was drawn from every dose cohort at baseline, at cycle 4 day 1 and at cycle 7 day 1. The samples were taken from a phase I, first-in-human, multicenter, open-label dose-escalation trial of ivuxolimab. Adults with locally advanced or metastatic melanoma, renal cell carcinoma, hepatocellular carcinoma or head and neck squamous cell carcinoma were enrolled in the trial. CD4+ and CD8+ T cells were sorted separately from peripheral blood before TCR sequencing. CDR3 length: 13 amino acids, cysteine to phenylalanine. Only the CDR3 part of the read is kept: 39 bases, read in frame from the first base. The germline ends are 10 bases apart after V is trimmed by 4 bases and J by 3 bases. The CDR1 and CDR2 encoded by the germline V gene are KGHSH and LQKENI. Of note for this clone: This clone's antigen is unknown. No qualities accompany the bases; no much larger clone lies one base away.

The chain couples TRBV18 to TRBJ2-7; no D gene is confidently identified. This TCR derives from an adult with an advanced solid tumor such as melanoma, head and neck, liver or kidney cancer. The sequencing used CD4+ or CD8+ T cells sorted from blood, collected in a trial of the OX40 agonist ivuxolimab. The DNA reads TGTGCCAGCTCACACCGGGTCCACTACGAGCAGTACTTC. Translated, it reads CASSHRVHYEQYF.